The 32 T cell receptor beta chains in this list originate from one sample, sequenced in a study of cytotoxic CD8 clonotypes in ibrutinib-treated CLL. Libraries were prepared by immunoSEQ multiplex PCR; TCRdb keeps only in-frame clonotypes and omits some of them. Found here are over 250,000 clones, more than 70% of them singletons; the top ten hold around 5.3%. The source material was PBMCs, sampled at disease progression, from a patient treated with ibrutinib. Every receptor here comes from a human donor with chronic lymphocytic leukemia.

V gene TRBV6-6 combines with J gene TRBJ1-6; possibly TRBD1 for D (5 bases). The CDR3 runs to 15 residues. CDR1 and CDR2 from the germline V gene are MNHNY and SVGAGI (reference sequence). V lost 5 bases, J lost 4 bases, and 12 bases lay in between. The CDR3 here is CASSLQGSYNSPLHF. The CDR3 DNA reads TGTGCCAGCAGTCTCCAGGGTTCTTATAATTCACCCCTCCACTTT.

The chain recombines TRBV6-6 with TRBJ2-5; tentatively, D is TRBD2 (6 bases). Germline V gives CDR1 MNHNY, CDR2 SVGAGI (reference sequence). The CDR3 has 14 amino acids. V lost 2 bases and J lost 2, with 9 bases in between. The CDR3 is CASSYLSGQETQYF. CDR3 in DNA: TGTGCCAGCAGTTACCTAAGCGGGCAAGAGACCCAGTACTTC.

The rearrangement joins TRBV4-1 to TRBJ1-5; 10 bases are a match to TRBD1. The CDR3 has 15 amino acids. Germline V gene data show CDR1 as MGHRA and CDR2 as YSYEKL. Losses at the gene ends were 6 bases for V and 6 bases for J; bases not matched to a gene: 8. The chain's CDR3 is CASSPGTGVGQPQHF. The CDR3 DNA reads as TGCGCCAGCAGTCCCGGGACAGGGGTTGGTCAGCCCCAGCATTTT.

V gene TRBV10-1 combines with J gene TRBJ2-7; 8 bases agree with TRBD1. The CDR3 runs to 16 residues. The V gene end was trimmed by 0 bases and the J gene end by 5 bases; junction bases not matched to a gene: 9. Germline V gene lookup returns CDR1 WNHNN and CDR2 SYGVQD (reference sequence). CDR3 residues: CASSESYQGANHEQYF. As DNA, the CDR3 is TGCGCCAGCAGTGAGTCGTATCAGGGGGCGAACCACGAGCAGTACTTC.

This sequence joins TRBV11-2 and TRBJ2-6, with a tentative D call TRBD1 (5 bases). V shed 5 bases and J shed 0 bases, with 14 bases lying between them. The CDR3 runs 17 residues. Germline-derived CDR1 and CDR2 are SGHAT and FQNNGV. The CDR3 is CASSRREISSGANVLTF. CDR3 in DNA: TGTGCCAGCAGCCGCAGGGAAATAAGCTCTGGGGCCAACGTCCTGACTTTC.

V and J are TRBV7-2 and TRBJ1-2; 8 bases agree with TRBD1. J lost 4 bases, V lost 5 bases, and 12 bases had no gene match. CDR3 length: 16 amino acids. CDR1 and CDR2 from the germline V gene are SGHTA and FQGNSA. This chain's CDR3 is CASSLDREVPLYGYTF. CDR3 DNA sequence: TGTGCCAGCAGCCTGGACAGGGAGGTACCCCTCTATGGCTACACCTTC.

The chain couples TRBV27 to TRBJ1-2; TRBD1 matches at 8 bases. Trimming took 5 bases from V and 4 from J; bases not matched to a gene: 15. The CDR3 spans 17 residues. Germline values: CDR1 MNHEY, CDR2 SMNVEV (reference sequence). CDR3: CASSPLPGTGKFYGYTF. The CDR3 coding sequence is TGTGCCAGCAGTCCCCTGCCCGGGACAGGCAAGTTCTATGGCTACACCTTC.

This chain joins TRBV5-4 and TRBJ1-2; D perhaps matches TRBD1 (5 bases). This CDR3 has 15 residues. Trimming removed 0 bases at V and 3 bases at J, with 12 bases between. The V gene's germline CDR1 is SGHNT and CDR2 YYREEE (reference sequence). The CDR3 DNA reads TGTGCCAGCAGCTTGGCTTCAACGGGGGACTATGGCTACACCTTC. It yields the protein CASSLASTGDYGYTF.

V gene TRBV5-4 combines with J gene TRBJ2-3, with D uncertain. Germline CDR1 reads SGHNT; CDR2 reads YYREEE (reference sequence). Trimming took off 4 bases at V and 2 bases at J, with 14 bases between the two ends. This CDR3 is 15 amino acids long. The CDR3 here is CASSPAWGNTDTQYF. The CDR3 nucleotides read TGTGCCAGCAGCCCAGCGTGGGGAAACACAGATACGCAGTATTTT.

V is TRBV5-3 and J is TRBJ2-1; 10 nucleotides agree with TRBD1. TRBV5-3 carries the ORF label, with uncertain function. The CDR3 is 19 residues long. The V segment lost 3 bases and the J segment 9 bases; nucleotides outside the gene matches: 21. In DNA form, the CDR3 reads TGTGCCAGAAGCTCTACGAGGACAGGGGGAAAGGACTACGATAGTGAGCAGTTCTTC. Amino acid sequence: CARSSTRTGGKDYDSEQFF.

This chain joins TRBV4-2 and TRBJ2-7; the D call may be TRBD1 or TRBD2 (6 bases each). The germline gives CDR1 LGHNA, CDR2 YNFKEQ. Trimming removed 4 bases from V and 7 bases from J, with 8 bases in between. This CDR3 spans 11 amino acids. The CDR3 is CASSRGTEQYF. For the CDR3, the DNA is TGTGCCAGCAGCCGCGGGACAGAGCAGTACTTC.

The DNA for the CDR3 is TGTGCCAGCAGTTACTCCGCACTAGCGGGGACAGATACGCAGTATTTT. This encodes CASSYSALAGTDTQYF. The chain employs TRBV6-5 and TRBJ2-3, with TRBD2 matching over 10 bases. V trimming: 0 bases; J trimming: 3 bases; junction bases outside the gene matches: 3. This CDR3 is built from 16 residues. CDR1 is MNHEY and CDR2 is SVGAGI in the germline V gene.

V usage is TRBV5-1 and J usage is TRBJ2-5; TRBD1 matches 8 bases. The CDR3 runs to 13 residues. Germline CDR1 is SGHRS and CDR2 is YFSETQ. Trimming took 5 bases from V and 5 from J; bases not matched to a gene: 5. CDR3 region: CASRPTGAETQYF. DNA of the CDR3: TGCGCCAGCAGACCGACAGGGGCGGAGACCCAGTACTTC.

The chain carries TRBV29-1 and TRBJ2-7; D is uncertain. The CDR3 totals 12 residues. In germline, CDR1 is SQVTM, CDR2 ANQGSEA. Trimming pared 6 bases from V and 3 bases from J, leaving 12 bases between. The CDR3 nucleotides read TGCAGCGTGGTCGGAGAAAGCTACGAGCAGTACTTC. Encoded protein: CSVVGESYEQYF.

The CDR3 bases are TGTGCCAGCAGCAACGAGTGGCATAAGGACACCGGGGAGCTGTTTTTT. It translates to CASSNEWHKDTGELFF. The chain employs TRBV9 and TRBJ2-2; D is uncertain. Germline CDR1 is SGDLS and CDR2 is YYNGEE. This CDR3 spans 16 amino acids. Trimming left V 4 bases short and J 3 bases short, with 16 bases between.

The CDR3 protein is CASSSRTDQETQYF. The CDR3 DNA follows: TGTGCCAGCAGCTCCCGGACAGACCAAGAGACCCAGTACTTC. The chain links TRBV11-3 to TRBJ2-5; the D gene is possibly TRBD1 (6 bases). The CDR3 totals 14 residues. Germline loops: CDR1 SGHNT, CDR2 YENEEA. With 4 bases removed from V and 0 bases from J, the gap between germline ends came to 9 bases.

The chain recombines TRBV27 with TRBJ2-5; 10 bases agree with TRBD2. CDR3 size: 16 residues. V was pared by 5 bases and J by 5 bases, with 11 bases of the junction left unmatched. The germline V gene encodes CDR1 MNHEY and CDR2 SMNVEV (reference sequence). Here the CDR3 DNA reads TGTGCCAGCAGTAAAAGCGGGGGGGCCGTTTTTGAGACCCAGTACTTC. Amino acid sequence: CASSKSGGAVFETQYF.

The rearrangement uses TRBV9 and TRBJ2-1, with D possibly being TRBD2 (6 bases). This CDR3 has 14 residues. With 0 bases removed from V and 10 bases from J, the gap between germline ends came to 14 bases. The germline gives CDR1 SGDLS, CDR2 YYNGEE. This CDR3 is CASSVATSKREQFF. Here the CDR3 DNA reads TGTGCCAGCAGCGTAGCCACTAGCAAACGGGAGCAGTTCTTC.

The table lists this clone with a count of one. J is TRBJ1-3 and V is TRBV7-2; D gene uncertain. The CDR3 is made up of 13 amino acids. Trimming cost V 5 bases and J 3 bases, with 8 bases left between them. Germline assignment: CDR1 SGHTA and CDR2 FQGNSA. The CDR3 region is CASSETVGNTIYF. Written as DNA, the CDR3 is TGTGCCAGCAGCGAAACGGTTGGAAACACCATATATTTT.

This chain connects TRBV9 to TRBJ2-1; 12 bases match TRBD2. Unmatched junction bases numbered 4, after V lost 0 bases and J lost 9 bases. The CDR3 extends over 15 amino acids. CDR1 is SGDLS, CDR2 YYNGEE, per germline. The CDR3 nucleotides are TGTGCCAGCAGCGTAGTACTAGCGGGAGGATCTGAGCAGTTCTTC. Protein product: CASSVVLAGGSEQFF.

This clone was detected a few times. The chain uses TRBV7-3 and TRBJ2-7, with 7 bases that match TRBD1. Germline V gene lookup returns CDR1 SGHTA and CDR2 FQGTGA. The CDR3 runs 13 residues. V shed 3 bases, J shed 5 bases, and the junction held 4 bases outside the gene matches. In DNA form, the CDR3 reads TGTGCCAGCAGCTTCGACAGGGATGACGAGCAGTACTTC. Its protein product is CASSFDRDDEQYF.

The V call is TRBV11-2, the J call TRBJ1-2; 8 bases are shared with TRBD1. Germline V gene data show CDR1 as SGHAT and CDR2 as FQNNGV. The CDR3 runs to 17 residues. Trimming cost V 5 bases and J 3 bases; bases outside gene matches: 14. This chain's CDR3 is CASSPIEVQGAHYGYTF. The CDR3 coding sequence is TGTGCCAGCAGCCCCATCGAGGTTCAGGGGGCACACTATGGCTACACCTTC.

In this sample, this clone turned up once. The rearrangement joins TRBV6-5 to TRBJ2-2, with D possibly TRBD2 on 6 matching bases. The CDR3 length is 14 residues. Per the germline V gene, CDR1 is MNHEY and CDR2 is SVGAGI. Deletions cut 8 bases from V and 4 bases from J, with 14 bases between. The CDR3, as DNA: TGTGCCAGCTCGGCTAGCGCCTCCACCGGGGAGCTGTTTTTT. Protein: CASSASASTGELFF.

The V gene is TRBV9, the J gene TRBJ2-3, with a tentative D call TRBD2 (6 bases). The CDR3 is made up of 14 amino acids. In germline, CDR1 is SGDLS, CDR2 YYNGEE. Deletions cut 0 bases from V and 4 bases from J, with 9 bases between. The CDR3 reads CASSVGGGADTQYF. The CDR3 DNA reads as TGTGCCAGCAGCGTAGGAGGAGGGGCAGATACGCAGTATTTT. Using reference TRBV9 and TRBJ2-3 for the parts outside the CDR3, the full variable domain is DSGVTQTPKHLITATGQRVTLRCSPRSGDLSVYWYQQSLDQGLQFLIQYYNGEERAKGNILERFSAQQFPDLHSELNLSSLELGDSALYFCASSVGGGADTQYFGPGTRLTVL.

The chain couples TRBV4-3 to TRBJ2-7; TRBD2 matches 12 bases. J lost 5 bases, V lost 2 bases, and 4 bases had no gene match. There are 15 residues in the CDR3. Germline assignment: CDR1 LGHNA and CDR2 YSLEER. Here the CDR3 DNA reads TGCGCCAGCAGCCAAACAAGACTAGCGGGAGACGAGCAGTACTTC. This sequence encodes CASSQTRLAGDEQYF.

The chain recombines TRBV7-8 with TRBJ2-1; the match to TRBD2 covers 7 bases. Germline assignment: CDR1 SGHVS and CDR2 FQNEAQ. Trimming at V came to 2 bases and at J to 6 bases, leaving 4 bases not matched to a gene. The CDR3 sequence is 14 residues long. CDR3 protein: CASSLRPGGNEQFF. The CDR3 DNA is TGTGCCAGCAGCTTACGCCCGGGGGGCAATGAGCAGTTCTTC.

The chain combines TRBV13 with TRBJ2-3; the D is unclear. CDR1 PRHDT and CDR2 FYEKMQ come from the germline V gene (reference sequence). Trimming removed 4 bases at V and 2 bases at J, with 7 bases between. The CDR3 contains 13 residues. The CDR3 here is CASSSTHTDTQYF. The CDR3 coding sequence is TGTGCCAGCAGCTCGACCCACACAGATACGCAGTATTTT.

The chain uses TRBV7-9 and TRBJ2-1; no clear D gene. The germline V gene has CDR1 SEHNR and CDR2 FQNEAQ (reference sequence). V was clipped by 1 base and J by 8 bases, with 27 bases between them. This CDR3 is 19 amino acids long. In DNA form, the CDR3 reads TGTGCCAGCAGCTTAGGTGAGACGTCCCTTGTTTGGCACTCCGATGAGCAGTTCTTC. It translates to CASSLGETSLVWHSDEQFF. The complete variable domain, with remaining parts taken from reference TRBV7-9 and TRBJ2-1, reads DTGVSQNPRHKITKRGQNVTFRCDPISEHNRLYWYRQTLGQGPEFLTYFQNEAQLEKSRLLSDRFSAERPKGSFSTLEIQRTEQGDSAMYLCASSLGETSLVWHSDEQFFGPGTRLTVL.

J is TRBJ2-7 and V is TRBV5-1, with D perhaps matching TRBD2 (6 bases). V was trimmed by 3 bases and J by 6 bases, leaving 22 bases between them. This CDR3 spans 16 amino acids. Germline CDR1 is SGHRS and CDR2 is YFSETQ. In DNA, the CDR3 is TGCGCCAGCAGCTGGGGGGACTTGGGGCTAGCACTCGAGCAGTACTTC. It is translated as CASSWGDLGLALEQYF.

This chain connects TRBV5-4 to TRBJ1-5; D is unresolved. Per germline, CDR1 SGHNT and CDR2 YYREEE (reference sequence). Trimming pared 2 bases from V and 5 bases from J, leaving 8 bases between. The CDR3 is made up of 13 amino acids. Written as DNA, the CDR3 is TGTGCCAGCAGCTTAGGCCAGTATCAGCCCCAGCATTTT. Translating gives CASSLGQYQPQHF.

The chain recombines TRBV5-1 with TRBJ2-3; D is uncertain. CDR1 and CDR2 from the germline V gene are SGHRS and YFSETQ. CDR3 length equals 14 residues. V was trimmed by 1 base and J by 4 bases, leaving 10 bases between them. The DNA of the CDR3 is TGCGCCAGCAGCTTGTATAGCTTTGCAGATACGCAGTATTTT. Translating gives CASSLYSFADTQYF.

The sample holds a few counts of this clone. This chain joins TRBV7-6 and TRBJ2-5, with a weak D call TRBD1 (5 bases). Germline lookup yields CDR1 SGHVS and CDR2 FNYEAQ. The CDR3 runs 10 residues. V lost 7 bases and J lost 5, with 5 bases in between. Here the CDR3 DNA reads TGTGCCAGCAAGGGGGAGACCCAGTACTTC. It yields the protein CASKGETQYF. Together with reference TRBV7-6 and TRBJ2-5, the CDR3 gives the full variable domain: GAGVSQSPRYKVTKRGQDVALRCDPISGHVSLYWYRQALGQGPEFLTYFNYEAQQDKSGLPNDRFSAERPEGSISTLTIQRTEQRDSAMYRCASKGETQYFGPGTRLLVL.